This T cell receptor (beta chain) appears in the sequencing data of a study of identical twins. One entry per CDR3 protein results from TCRdb running MiXCR on the 5' RACE reads. The data contain 600,000 to 850,000 distinct CDR3 sequences, roughly 20% of them seen just once; the ten biggest clones take up roughly 14%. Germline CDR1 reads DFQATT; CDR2 reads SNEGSKA (reference sequence). The CDR3 totals 13 residues. V lost 3 bases to trimming and J lost 7 bases, with 15 bases between them. These data also formed part of another study, on T cells expressing NK-cell markers. According to that study: Among the experiments, several used an anti-gamma-delta TCR antibody to restrict sorting to alpha-beta TCR T cells. About 1.0-7.5% of CD8+ T cells in several donors belonged to dominant NKG2C+ clonotypes. The same clonotypes also predominated in the CD3+CD56-NKG2C+ fraction of several donors.

Sequencing was performed on PBMCs. The source is a woman under 30 in good health. The V gene is TRBV20-1, the J gene TRBJ2-5; D tentatively reads TRBD1 or TRBD2 (5 bases each). The CDR3, as DNA: TGCAGTGCTAGGGGGGTCCGGGGCGCGACCCAGTACTTC. It codes for CSARGVRGATQYF.